The 29 T cell receptor beta chains listed next were all sequenced from one sample in a study of T-cell reconstitution after alpha-beta-depleted transplantation in children (dated by TCRdb to 2016 to 2017). Reading the label with the study, this specimen's treatment or condition is: allogeneic hematopoietic cell transplantation with graft depleted of TCRalphabeta T cells and CD19 B cells. Libraries were built with PCR. This sample was sequenced with an Illumina HiSeq 2500. TCR libraries were prepared with molecular barcoding, using unique molecular identifiers to normalize TCRbeta repertoire quantification. The raw public data were reprocessed by TCRdb itself: fastp quality trimming at Q25, MiXCR clonotype calling, in-frame beta chains only. Rows are unified per CDR3 protein, each entry keeping the most common DNA and genes. Within this sample are 610,000 or so distinct CDR3 sequences, with 25% to 30% of them counted one time only. The top ten clonotypes cover approximately 39% of the sample.

The sequencing here drew on PBMCs, taken before TCRalphabeta/CD19-depleted stem cell transplant. Receptor source: a boy in the first two years of life with Wiskott-Aldrich syndrome, due to receive a stem cell transplant.

CDR3: CASSQQAGYNEQFF. Here the CDR3 DNA reads TGCGCCAGCAGCCAACAAGCGGGTTACAATGAGCAGTTCTTC. The rearrangement links TRBV5-1 to TRBJ2-1; tentative D call: TRBD2 (6 bases). Trimming stripped 4 bases from V and 4 bases from J, with 12 bases between. CDR1 SGHRS and CDR2 YFSETQ come from the germline V gene. The CDR3 has 14 amino acids.

This sequence joins TRBV12-3 or TRBV12-4 and TRBJ2-7, with 13 bases aligning to TRBD2. There are 16 residues in the CDR3. V shed 8 bases and J 4 bases; nucleotides not matched to a gene: 11. CDR3 nucleotide sequence: TGTGCCAGCTTCCTATCGGGGACTAGCGGGAAGTACGAGCAGTACTTC. As protein: CASFLSGTSGKYEQYF.

CDR3 residues: CASSPSGGVGGNEQFF. The CDR3 DNA is TGTGCCAGCAGCCCCTCGGGGGGAGTCGGTGGCAATGAGCAGTTCTTC. This chain connects TRBV7-9 to TRBJ2-1; TRBD2 agrees at 7 bases. V lost 5 bases and J lost 6; bases outside the gene matches: 13. The CDR3 length is 16 residues. In germline, CDR1 is SEHNR, CDR2 FQNEAQ (reference sequence).

The chain links TRBV19 to TRBJ2-2, with D possibly TRBD1 on 5 matching bases. Trimming left V 7 bases short and J 2 bases short, with 11 bases between. This CDR3 region has 14 residues. Per the germline V gene, CDR1 is LNHDA and CDR2 is SQIVND (reference sequence). The CDR3 reads CASNAGPNTGELFF. In DNA, the CDR3 is TGTGCCAGTAACGCAGGGCCTAACACCGGGGAGCTGTTTTTT.

This chain joins TRBV5-5 and TRBJ2-7; D perhaps matches TRBD2 (6 bases). This CDR3 contains 13 residues. V was clipped by 7 bases and J by 3 bases, with 14 bases between them. The germline CDR1 and CDR2 sequences are SGHKS and YYEKEE (reference sequence). CDR3 DNA sequence: TGTGCCAGCGAGGGGATTAGCGGCTACGAGCAGTACTTC. Translated: CASEGISGYEQYF.

This clonotype was counted a few times. This chain uses TRBV27 with TRBJ1-2, with 7 bases fitting TRBD1. Germline assignment: CDR1 MNHEY and CDR2 SMNVEV (reference sequence). The CDR3 length is 14 residues. J gave up 8 bases and V 5 bases, and 11 bases lay outside the gene matches. The CDR3 coding sequence is TGTGCCAGCAGTCCACGACAGGGCGGAGAGGGCTACACCTTC. This codes for CASSPRQGGEGYTF.

This clonotype appeared a single time. The chain has TRBV20-1 and TRBJ2-1; TRBD2 is a possible D gene (6 bases). From germline, CDR1 is DFQATT and CDR2 SNEGSKA (reference sequence). Trimming removed 0 bases from V and 12 bases from J, with 12 bases in between. This CDR3 is 12 amino acids long. This CDR3 is CSARDLGGGQFF. CDR3 DNA: TGCAGTGCTAGAGATCTGGGGGGAGGGCAGTTCTTC.

A few counts support this clonotype. This chain uses TRBV10-3 with TRBJ2-5; TRBD1 matches at 8 bases. CDR1 and CDR2 from the germline V gene are ENHRY and SYGVKD. There are 13 residues in the CDR3. V shed 5 bases, J shed 4 bases, and the junction held 3 bases outside the gene matches. DNA of the CDR3: TGTGCCATCAGTCCGGGACAGGCAGAGACCCAGTACTTC. Residues: CAISPGQAETQYF.

This clonotype was seen more than once but under ten times. The CDR3 nucleotides read TGTGCCAGCAGCGACCGGGACAGGAGAATCAGTTCACCCCTCCACTTT. Translated, it gives CASSDRDRRISSPLHF. The gene calls are TRBV6-1 and TRBJ1-6, with 8 bases aligning to TRBD1. Trimming at V came to 6 bases and at J to 9 bases, leaving 13 bases not matched to a gene. Germline V gene lookup returns CDR1 MNHNS and CDR2 SASEGT. CDR3 length equals 16 residues.

This chain joins TRBV29-1 and TRBJ2-5, with 11 bases matching TRBD2. J lost 5 bases, V lost 6 bases, and 5 bases had no gene match. This CDR3 region has 13 residues. Germline-derived CDR1 and CDR2 are SQVTM and ANQGSEA. This CDR3 is CSVVAGGLETQYF. The CDR3 DNA is TGCAGCGTGGTAGCGGGAGGGCTTGAGACCCAGTACTTC.

The CDR3 DNA follows: TGTGCCAGCAGCTTTGCAGCGGGATCCGCGAACACCGGGGAGCTGTTTTTT. This encodes CASSFAAGSANTGELFF. This chain links TRBV11-2 with TRBJ2-2; TRBD2 aligns across 7 bases. This CDR3 spans 17 amino acids. V shed 3 bases, J shed 0 bases, and the junction held 7 bases outside the gene matches. Germline V lookup: CDR1 SGHAT, CDR2 FQNNGV.

Many counts were recorded for this clonotype. The genes are TRBV12-3 or TRBV12-4 and TRBJ2-7, with 8 bases identical to TRBD1. CDR3 length: 13 residues. Trimming removed 6 bases from V and 3 bases from J; junction bases left unmatched: 4. The CDR3 sequence: CASSPDRGYEQYF. CDR3 in DNA: TGTGCCAGCAGCCCCGACAGGGGCTACGAGCAGTACTTC.

The chain combines TRBV29-1 with TRBJ2-1; TRBD2 is a possible D gene (6 bases). Germline CDR1 SQVTM, CDR2 ANQGSEA. V was clipped by 4 bases and J by 4 bases, with 11 bases between them. This CDR3 contains 13 residues. The CDR3 protein is CSVARGAYNEQFF. CDR3 nucleotide sequence: TGCAGCGTTGCTCGCGGGGCTTACAATGAGCAGTTCTTC.

This clonotype was found a few times. V is TRBV12-3 or TRBV12-4 and J is TRBJ1-1, with 12 nucleotides matching TRBD1. V was clipped by 2 bases and J by 4 bases; unmatched bases: 8. The CDR3 covers 17 residues. As DNA, the CDR3 is TGTGCCAGCAGTTTACGGGACAGGGGGCGCATCGGCACTGAAGCTTTCTTT. This gives the protein CASSLRDRGRIGTEAFF.

This clonotype was seen more than once but under ten times. This sequence joins TRBV3-1 and TRBJ2-7; 7 bases are shared with TRBD2. In germline, CDR1 is LGHDT, CDR2 YNNKEL (reference sequence). With 2 bases clipped from V and 6 bases from J, the junction kept 7 bases outside the gene matches. The CDR3 has 14 amino acids. The CDR3 loop reads CASSQNGLGAEQYF. CDR3 DNA sequence: TGTGCCAGCAGCCAAAACGGACTAGGCGCCGAGCAGTACTTC.

The rearrangement links TRBV20-1 to TRBJ1-1; TRBD1 matches 7 bases. After removal of 6 bases from V and 7 bases from J, the junction contained 8 bases not matched to a gene. The CDR3 sequence is 12 residues long. CDR1 is DFQATT and CDR2 is SNEGSKA in the germline V gene (reference sequence). The CDR3 bases are TGCAGTGCAGACAGGGATGGTCATGAAGCTTTCTTT. This codes for CSADRDGHEAFF.

V usage is TRBV5-1 and J usage is TRBJ1-1; a possible D gene is TRBD1 (6 bases). The CDR3 runs to 13 residues. The germline CDR1 and CDR2 sequences are SGHRS and YFSETQ. V lost 3 bases to trimming and J lost 9 bases, with 15 bases between them. CDR3 sequence (DNA): TGCGCCAGCAGCTCGACCGGGACACTACAAGCTTTCTTT. Its protein is CASSSTGTLQAFF.

This clonotype was counted only a few times. The V gene is TRBV24-1, the J gene TRBJ2-7; D is perhaps TRBD2 (6 bases). Germline CDR1 is KGHDR and CDR2 is SFDVKD. Trimming stripped 6 bases from V and 4 bases from J, with 15 bases between. The CDR3 has 14 residues. The chain's CDR3 is CATSSGETQYEQYF. The CDR3 DNA follows: TGTGCCACCAGTTCGGGAGAGACACAATACGAGCAGTACTTC.

The rearrangement links TRBV6-2 or TRBV6-3 to TRBJ2-7; D not certain. The V and J ends lost 2 bases and 1 base respectively, with 9 bases between them. Germline V gene data show CDR1 as MNHEY and CDR2 as SVGEGT. This CDR3 comprises 14 residues. The CDR3 DNA reads as TGTGCCAGCAGTTACGCAGGACGTTCCTACGAGCAGTACTTC. Its translation is CASSYAGRSYEQYF.

This clonotype came up a few times. The chain carries TRBV7-8 and TRBJ2-1; 11 positions agree with TRBD2. CDR1 SGHVS and CDR2 FQNEAQ come from the germline V gene. V shed 7 bases, J shed 7 bases, and the junction held 18 bases outside the gene matches. The CDR3 is 18 residues long. This CDR3 is CASTPERLAGTLGNEQFF. CDR3 nucleotide sequence: TGTGCCAGCACCCCAGAGAGACTAGCGGGAACCCTAGGGAATGAGCAGTTCTTC. Combining the CDR3 with reference TRBV7-8 and TRBJ2-1 gives the whole variable domain GAGVSQSPRYKVAKRGQDVALRCDPISGHVSLFWYQQALGQGPEFLTYFQNEAQLDKSGLPSDRFFAERPEGSVSTLKIQRTQQEDSAVYLCASTPERLAGTLGNEQFFGPGTRLTVL.

This clonotype was seen only a few times. This chain connects TRBV20-1 to TRBJ2-3; D is unclear. CDR3 length: 11 amino acids. The V end was cut by 2 bases, the J end by 6 bases, with 6 bases between. Germline lookup yields CDR1 DFQATT and CDR2 SNEGSKA (reference sequence). The CDR3 reads CSARRADTQYF. Here the CDR3 DNA reads TGCAGTGCTAGACGGGCGGATACGCAGTATTTT.

The chain links TRBV4-1 to TRBJ2-7; 8 positions agree with TRBD1. The CDR3 covers 16 residues. The trim removed 1 base at V and 3 bases at J, leaving 8 bases unmatched. Germline V CDR1 and CDR2: MGHRA, YSYEKL. The CDR3 bases are TGCGCCAGCAGCCAAGCCCAATTGGGACAGGTCTACGAGCAGTACTTC. It is translated as CASSQAQLGQVYEQYF.

This chain joins TRBV20-1 and TRBJ1-1; TRBD1 might be the D (5 bases). V lost 5 bases and J 3 bases, leaving 10 bases between the germline ends. Germline V CDR1 and CDR2: DFQATT, SNEGSKA (reference sequence). This CDR3 comprises 12 residues. CDR3 amino acids: CSAAGVYTEAFF. CDR3 nucleotide sequence: TGCAGTGCTGCGGGGGTTTACACTGAAGCTTTCTTT.

This sequence joins TRBV5-1 and TRBJ2-3, with 8 bases lining up with TRBD2. The V segment lost 6 bases and the J segment 3 bases; nucleotides outside the gene matches: 12. Germline V lookup: CDR1 SGHRS, CDR2 YFSETQ. The CDR3 consists of 16 residues. CDR3 protein: CASNEEGTRGTDTQYF. The CDR3 DNA follows: TGCGCCAGCAACGAAGAGGGGACTAGGGGGACAGATACGCAGTATTTT.

This clonotype was counted only a few times. This chain joins TRBV7-6 and TRBJ2-6, with a possible D match to TRBD2 (6 bases). The CDR3 consists of 16 residues. V was shortened by 4 bases and J by 1 base, with 11 bases between the two germline ends. CDR1 is SGHVS and CDR2 is FNYEAQ in the germline V gene. The chain's CDR3 is CASSWGLPSGANVLTF. The CDR3, as DNA: TGTGCCAGCAGCTGGGGACTTCCTTCTGGGGCCAACGTCCTGACTTTC.

This clonotype was observed once. V usage is TRBV27 and J usage is TRBJ2-5; 8 nucleotides agree with TRBD1. V shed 5 bases, J shed 4 bases, and the junction held 12 bases outside the gene matches. Germline CDR1 MNHEY, CDR2 SMNVEV (reference sequence). The CDR3 consists of 16 residues. The CDR3 spells CASSPLRGTGGETQYF. The CDR3 bases are TGTGCCAGCAGTCCCCTGAGGGGAACAGGGGGAGAGACCCAGTACTTC.

Many counts were recorded for this clonotype. The V gene is TRBV12-3 or TRBV12-4, the J gene TRBJ2-7; 7 bases map to TRBD1. There are 14 residues in the CDR3. The V gene end was trimmed by 2 bases and the J gene end by 7 bases; junction bases not matched to a gene: 8. In DNA form, the CDR3 reads TGTGCCAGCAGTTTAAGACAGGGTGGTTGGGAGCAGTACTTC. As protein: CASSLRQGGWEQYF.

This clonotype was observed a few times. The chain is built from TRBV19 and TRBJ2-1; the match to TRBD2 covers 9 bases. CDR3 length: 17 amino acids. V lost 5 bases, J lost 3 bases, and 11 bases stayed unmatched. CDR1 LNHDA and CDR2 SQIVND come from the germline V gene (reference sequence). The CDR3 region has the DNA TGTGCCAGTAGTGGATGGGTCGGACTAGCGCGCTACAATGAGCAGTTCTTC. Translation: CASSGWVGLARYNEQFF.

The chain recombines TRBV19 with TRBJ2-3, with 11 bases lining up with TRBD2. From germline, CDR1 is LNHDA and CDR2 SQIVND (reference sequence). CDR3 length: 15 residues. After removal of 6 bases from V and 7 bases from J, the junction contained 9 bases not matched to a gene. CDR3 in DNA: TGTGCCAGTAGGATCCTAGCGGGAGGTCCGAATACGCAGTATTTT. Its translation is CASRILAGGPNTQYF.